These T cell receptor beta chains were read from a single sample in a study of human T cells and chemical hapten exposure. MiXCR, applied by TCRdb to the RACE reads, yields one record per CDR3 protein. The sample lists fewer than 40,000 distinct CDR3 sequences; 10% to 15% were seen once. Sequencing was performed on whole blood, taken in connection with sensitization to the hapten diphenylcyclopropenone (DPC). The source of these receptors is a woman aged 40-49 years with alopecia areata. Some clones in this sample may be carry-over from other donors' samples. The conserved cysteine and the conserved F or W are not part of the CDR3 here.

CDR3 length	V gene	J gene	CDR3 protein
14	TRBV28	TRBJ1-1	ASSNRAGILNTEAF
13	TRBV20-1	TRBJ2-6	SAKPGGLGANVLT
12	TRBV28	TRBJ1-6	ASSLGLYNSPLH
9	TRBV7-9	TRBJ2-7	ASSQLDEQY
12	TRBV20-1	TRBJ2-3	SATGLAGLDTQY
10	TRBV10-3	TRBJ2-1	AISPGGGGQF
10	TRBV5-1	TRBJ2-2	ASRDSSGELF
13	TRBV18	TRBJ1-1	ASSLTGGASTEAF
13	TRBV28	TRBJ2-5	ASSPSGTPWETQY
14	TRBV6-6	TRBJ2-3	ASRTGTSIVTDTQY